What follows are 6 T cell receptor beta chains derived from one specimen sequenced in a study of cytomegalovirus exposure and HLA in healthy donors. Amplification used 60 Vbeta primers and 13 Jbeta primers. Measured with immunoSEQ multiplex PCR; TCRdb has only the in-frame clones, and not every one. The data contain some 190,000 clones, 70% to 80% of them singletons. The sequenced sample was PBMCs. The receptors come from a man aged 18 to 29 in good health and CMV-seronegative.

The chain recombines TRBV5-1 with TRBJ2-5; 13 nucleotides line up with TRBD2. The CDR3 covers 18 residues. CDR1 is SGHRS, CDR2 YFSETQ, per germline. Trimming at V came to 3 bases and at J to 0 bases, leaving 8 bases not matched to a gene. The CDR3 DNA is TGCGCCAGCAGCTCCGGACTAGCGGGGGCCCAGTACCAAGAGACCCAGTACTTC. This encodes CASSSGLAGAQYQETQYF.

The chain combines TRBV9 with TRBJ2-1; D might be TRBD2 (6 bases). V dropped 0 bases and J dropped 3 bases, with 13 bases sitting between them. The germline CDR1 and CDR2 sequences are SGDLS and YYNGEE. The CDR3 contains 16 residues. The CDR3 DNA reads TGTGCCAGCAGCGTAGTTGGCGGAGGGATCTACAATGAGCAGTTCTTC. Its translation: CASSVVGGGIYNEQFF. Looking up the rest from reference TRBV9 and TRBJ2-1 gives the full variable domain: DSGVTQTPKHLITATGQRVTLRCSPRSGDLSVYWYQQSLDQGLQFLIQYYNGEERAKGNILERFSAQQFPDLHSELNLSSLELGDSALYFCASSVVGGGIYNEQFFGPGTRLTVL.

The chain links TRBV29-1 to TRBJ2-2; D perhaps matches TRBD1 (6 bases). V was clipped by 4 bases and J by 5 bases, with 11 bases between them. From germline, CDR1 is SQVTM and CDR2 ANQGSEA. This CDR3 is 13 amino acids long. The CDR3 sequence is CSVVGAGTGELFF. In DNA, the CDR3 is TGCAGCGTTGTGGGGGCTGGGACCGGGGAGCTGTTTTTT.

The V call is TRBV19, the J call TRBJ1-1, with D maybe TRBD1 (6 bases). Germline CDR1 LNHDA, CDR2 SQIVND (reference sequence). V was cut by 4 bases and J by 0 bases, with 12 bases left in between. There are 15 residues in the CDR3. The DNA of the CDR3 is TGTGCCAGTAGTACTGGGGGACATTTGAACACTGAAGCTTTCTTT. Translated, it gives CASSTGGHLNTEAFF.

With respect to this clone: Other DNA sequences within the sample encode an identical CDR3. The V and J genes are TRBV19 and TRBJ1-5; possible D gene TRBD1, 6 bases. Germline V gene sequence: CDR1 LNHDA, CDR2 SQIVND (reference sequence). The CDR3 has 16 residues. The V and J ends lost 5 bases and 0 bases respectively, with 14 bases between them. The chain's CDR3 is CASSPSGGPSNQPQHF. The DNA of the CDR3 is TGTGCCAGTAGTCCCTCGGGGGGCCCTAGCAATCAGCCCCAGCATTTT.

This chain connects TRBV5-4 to TRBJ2-7; TRBD1 agrees at 8 bases. Losses at the gene ends were 4 bases for V and 5 bases for J; bases not matched to a gene: 14. Germline V gene sequence: CDR1 SGHNT, CDR2 YYREEE (reference sequence). CDR3 length equals 16 residues. The CDR3 loop is CASSTPMGTGGHEQYF. Written as DNA, the CDR3 is TGTGCCAGCAGCACCCCTATGGGGACAGGTGGCCACGAGCAGTACTTC.